The 30 T cell receptor beta chains listed next were all sequenced from one sample in a study of PD-1 blockade in classical Hodgkin lymphoma. All trial patients relapsed after autologous stem cell transplantation. Sequencing used immunoSEQ multiplex PCR; TCRdb keeps in-frame clones, though not all of them. The top ten hold roughly 24% of the sample, which has around 20,000 clones, over 75% seen once. This material consisted of peripheral blood mononuclear cells (PBMCs), taken at baseline. Receptor source: a human donor with classical Hodgkin lymphoma.

J is TRBJ1-2 and V is TRBV29-1; 7 nucleotides match TRBD1. The CDR3 consists of 16 residues. CDR1 is SQVTM and CDR2 is ANQGSEA in the germline V gene. V shed 7 bases, J shed 1 base, and the junction held 15 bases outside the gene matches. The CDR3 protein is CSAEGPTGEFNYGYTF. CDR3 DNA: TGCAGCGCCGAAGGGCCCACAGGGGAATTTAACTATGGCTACACCTTC.

The chain uses TRBV28 and TRBJ1-4; TRBD1 matches at 9 bases. J gave up 7 bases and V 4 bases, and 4 bases lay outside the gene matches. CDR3 size: 14 residues. Looked up from germline, CDR1 is MDHEN and CDR2 is SYDVKM. The CDR3 DNA reads TGTGCCAGCAGTTCCGGACAGGGGAGTGAAAAACTGTTTTTT. Protein sequence: CASSSGQGSEKLFF.

The rearrangement links TRBV27 to TRBJ1-4; D not certain. Germline V CDR1 and CDR2: MNHEY, SMNVEV (reference sequence). Trimming stripped 5 bases from V and 8 bases from J, with 9 bases between. The CDR3 is 12 amino acids. The CDR3, as DNA: TGTGCCAGCAGTCTTCGGGGAGAAAAACTGTTTTTT. Its translation is CASSLRGEKLFF.

The rearrangement uses TRBV6-1 and TRBJ2-2, with D perhaps matching TRBD2 (5 bases). Germline V gene lookup returns CDR1 MNHNS and CDR2 SASEGT. CDR3 length: 14 residues. Trimming stripped 1 base from V and 6 bases from J, with 9 bases between. The CDR3 DNA sequence: TGTGCCAGCAGTGAAGTTCCGGGGTCCGGGGAGCTGTTTTTT. Its protein product is CASSEVPGSGELFF.

V usage is TRBV19 and J usage is TRBJ2-5; D unresolved. CDR1 is LNHDA, CDR2 SQIVND, per germline (reference sequence). Trimming stripped 6 bases from V and 3 bases from J, with 14 bases between. CDR3 length equals 14 residues. CDR3 protein: CASSPRLTKETQYF. The CDR3 DNA is TGTGCCAGTAGCCCTCGTCTTACGAAAGAGACCCAGTACTTC.

The chain links TRBV6-1 to TRBJ1-1; no clear D gene. V lost 1 base to trimming and J lost 4 bases, with 13 bases between them. Germline V gene data show CDR1 as MNHNS and CDR2 as SASEGT. CDR3 length: 15 residues. CDR3 protein: CASSEGWRSSTEAFF. The DNA for the CDR3 is TGTGCCAGCAGTGAAGGGTGGAGGTCGAGCACTGAAGCTTTCTTT.

The V call is TRBV19, the J call TRBJ2-4; the D gene is possibly TRBD2 (6 bases). CDR3 size: 16 residues. In germline, CDR1 is LNHDA, CDR2 SQIVND (reference sequence). The ends were cut back, 1 base at V and 5 bases at J, with 15 bases in the middle. CDR3 bases: TGTGCCAGTAGTATAGGAGTTAGCGGCATACAAAACATTCAGTACTTC. It codes for CASSIGVSGIQNIQYF.

The chain employs TRBV5-1 and TRBJ2-1, with D possibly being TRBD1 (6 bases). CDR1 and CDR2 from the germline V gene are SGHRS and YFSETQ. Trimming pared 0 bases from V and 4 bases from J, leaving 8 bases between. CDR3 size: 14 residues. The CDR3, as DNA: TGCGCCAGCAGCTTGGGACAGGCATACAATGAGCAGTTCTTC. This gives the protein CASSLGQAYNEQFF.

The gene calls are TRBV7-9 and TRBJ1-3, with D unclear. V lost 5 bases and J 0 bases, leaving 11 bases between the germline ends. The CDR3 contains 15 residues. The V gene's germline CDR1 is SEHNR and CDR2 FQNEAQ (reference sequence). For the CDR3, the DNA is TGTGCCAGCAGCCGTTTAGGCCGCTCTGGAAACACCATATATTTT. Its protein product is CASSRLGRSGNTIYF.

The chain carries TRBV19 and TRBJ2-2, with 11 bases lining up with TRBD1. V trimming: 6 bases; J trimming: 4 bases; junction bases outside the gene matches: 4. Germline CDR1 reads LNHDA; CDR2 reads SQIVND (reference sequence). The CDR3 runs 15 residues. CDR3 nucleotides: TGTGCCAGTAGGGGACAGGGGGTTTTCACCGGGGAGCTGTTTTTT. This codes for CASRGQGVFTGELFF.

The chain employs TRBV30 and TRBJ1-1; no reliable D call. The CDR3 contains 14 residues. Germline CDR1 GTSNPN, CDR2 SVGIG (reference sequence). V was clipped by 0 bases and J by 1 base, with 9 bases between them. CDR3 region: CAWSVLAENTEAFF. The CDR3 nucleotides are TGTGCCTGGAGTGTACTCGCAGAGAACACTGAAGCTTTCTTT.

This clone was found once. V is TRBV27 and J is TRBJ2-3, with D hard to call. V lost 3 bases and J lost 3, with 16 bases in between. Germline V gene sequence: CDR1 MNHEY, CDR2 SMNVEV (reference sequence). The CDR3 is 16 amino acids. The CDR3 region has the DNA TGTGCCAGCAGTTTGTCAACGCTTACTACAACAGATACGCAGTATTTT. Encoded protein: CASSLSTLTTTDTQYF.

The chain carries TRBV11-3 and TRBJ2-7; possible D gene TRBD2, 6 bases. Trimming left V 5 bases short and J 0 bases short, with 14 bases between. This CDR3 spans 15 amino acids. Germline V gene lookup returns CDR1 SGHNT and CDR2 YENEEA. DNA of the CDR3: TGTGCCAGCAGCCCCGGCGGGGTGAGCTCCTACGAGCAGTACTTC. Encoded protein: CASSPGGVSSYEQYF.

The CDR3 nucleotides read TGCGCCAGCAGCTTGGGTCGGTCCGACCAAGAGACCCAGTACTTC. It encodes CASSLGRSDQETQYF. This chain uses TRBV5-1 with TRBJ2-5, with D unclear. The CDR3 is 15 residues long. V was trimmed by 0 bases and J by 0 bases, leaving 9 bases between them. CDR1 and CDR2 (germline): SGHRS, YFSETQ.

V and J are TRBV6-1 and TRBJ1-1; D is possibly TRBD1 (6 bases). The germline V gene encodes CDR1 MNHNS and CDR2 SASEGT. Deletions cut 1 base from V and 10 bases from J, with 10 bases between. This CDR3 contains 12 residues. CDR3 coding DNA: TGTGCCAGCAGTGAAGACAGGGTAATAGCTTTCTTT. As protein: CASSEDRVIAFF.

The rearrangement links TRBV13 to TRBJ1-1, with D maybe TRBD1 (6 bases). V was pared by 2 bases and J by 7 bases, with 14 bases between. CDR3 size: 14 residues. Looked up from germline, CDR1 is PRHDT and CDR2 is FYEKMQ (reference sequence). CDR3 DNA sequence: TGTGCCAGCAGCTTAAGCCAGGGGTGGAGTGAAGCTTTCTTT. It codes for CASSLSQGWSEAFF.

The chain has TRBV9 and TRBJ1-3; TRBD1 might be the D (6 bases). Germline V lookup: CDR1 SGDLS, CDR2 YYNGEE. The CDR3 runs 15 residues. V was clipped by 6 bases and J by 4 bases, with 17 bases between them. CDR3 protein: CASTLSDSLGNTIYF. The CDR3 coding sequence is TGTGCCAGCACCTTATCGGACAGTCTGGGAAACACCATATATTTT. The variable domain in full, with the rest retrieved from reference TRBV9 and TRBJ1-3, is DSGVTQTPKHLITATGQRVTLRCSPRSGDLSVYWYQQSLDQGLQFLIQYYNGEERAKGNILERFSAQQFPDLHSELNLSSLELGDSALYFCASTLSDSLGNTIYFGEGSWLTVV.

V is TRBV27 and J is TRBJ2-3; tentatively, D is TRBD1 (6 bases). Germline values: CDR1 MNHEY, CDR2 SMNVEV (reference sequence). Trimming left V 2 bases short and J 2 bases short, with 8 bases between. The CDR3 consists of 14 residues. CDR3 sequence: CASSLTGLTDTQYF. CDR3 nucleotides: TGTGCCAGCAGTTTAACAGGGCTCACAGATACGCAGTATTTT.

The chain couples TRBV5-1 to TRBJ2-6, with no clear D. This CDR3 comprises 16 residues. Trimming shortened V by 5 bases and J by 0 bases, and 12 bases separated the two germline ends. Germline CDR1 SGHRS, CDR2 YFSETQ. For the CDR3, the DNA is TGCGCCAGCAGTTGGTCCGAAGACTCTGGGGCCAACGTCCTGACTTTC. Its protein product is CASSWSEDSGANVLTF. Combining the CDR3 with reference TRBV5-1 and TRBJ2-6 gives the whole variable domain KAGVTQTPRYLIKTRGQQVTLSCSPISGHRSVSWYQQTPGQGLQFLFEYFSETQRNKGNFPGRFSGRQFSNSRSEMNVSTLELGDSALYLCASSWSEDSGANVLTFGAGSRLTVL.

The CDR3 spells CASSLEGASYNEQFF. The CDR3 DNA is TGTGCCAGCAGCTTAGAGGGGGCAAGCTACAATGAGCAGTTCTTC. V gene TRBV7-3 combines with J gene TRBJ2-1, with 7 bases aligning to TRBD1. The V segment lost 2 bases and the J segment 3 bases; nucleotides outside the gene matches: 4. CDR3 length: 15 amino acids. The germline CDR1 and CDR2 sequences are SGHTA and FQGTGA.

The V call is TRBV6-6, the J call TRBJ2-7; D call uncertain. This CDR3 is built from 16 residues. The V gene's germline CDR1 is MNHNY and CDR2 SVGAGI (reference sequence). V lost 5 bases and J 7 bases, leaving 24 bases between the germline ends. The CDR3 DNA follows: TGTGCCAGCAGTATGGCCCTGGACGAATCCCCCTCTGAGCAGTACTTC. Translated: CASSMALDESPSEQYF.

This rearrangement joins TRBV7-9 to TRBJ2-6; D might be TRBD1 or TRBD2, each matching 5 bases. This CDR3 is built from 14 residues. Germline-derived CDR1 and CDR2 are SEHNR and FQNEAQ (reference sequence). The CDR3 DNA sequence: TGTGCTGCCCCCCAGGGCCCGGGGACCAACGTCCTGACTTTC. This sequence encodes CAAPQGPGTNVLTF.

The genes are TRBV6-1 and TRBJ2-7; D possibly corresponds to TRBD1 (5 bases). The length of the CDR3 is 12 residues. Germline V CDR1 and CDR2: MNHNS, SASEGT. V gave up 1 base and J gave up 4 bases, with 5 bases separating them. CDR3 in amino acids: CASSEGQYEQYF. In nucleotides, the CDR3 is TGTGCCAGCAGTGAAGGACAGTACGAGCAGTACTTC.

The genes are TRBV7-8 and TRBJ1-2; 8 bases fit TRBD1. The CDR3 length is 17 residues. CDR1 is SGHVS and CDR2 is FQNEAQ in the germline V gene. The V and J ends lost 5 bases and 3 bases, in that order; junction bases with no gene match: 14. DNA for the CDR3: TGTGCCAGCAGCCCTTCCCGTCCCGGACAGGGAGACTATGGCTACACCTTC. It encodes CASSPSRPGQGDYGYTF.

V usage is TRBV5-4 and J usage is TRBJ2-3; D is uncertain. The CDR3 sequence is 15 residues long. The V gene lost 2 bases and the J gene lost 0 bases, with 10 bases spanning the gap. Germline V gene lookup returns CDR1 SGHNT and CDR2 YYREEE (reference sequence). CDR3 sequence: CASSLDGKSTDTQYF. CDR3 DNA sequence: TGTGCCAGCAGCTTAGACGGAAAAAGCACAGATACGCAGTATTTT.

This rearrangement joins TRBV5-5 to TRBJ1-3; tentative D call: TRBD1 (5 bases). V was trimmed by 1 base and J by 0 bases, leaving 5 bases between them. Germline CDR1 is SGHKS and CDR2 is YYEKEE (reference sequence). The CDR3 length is 14 residues. The DNA of the CDR3 is TGTGCCAGCAGCTTGACAGGCTCTGGAAACACCATATATTTT. Residues: CASSLTGSGNTIYF.

The chain is built from TRBV13 and TRBJ1-4; 7 bases align to TRBD1. CDR3 length equals 14 residues. Trimming cost V 5 bases and J 11 bases; bases outside gene matches: 11. The germline CDR1 and CDR2 sequences are PRHDT and FYEKMQ (reference sequence). In nucleotides, the CDR3 is TGTGCCAGCAGCATCAGGACAGGAAGCGGGAAACTGTTTTTT. Its protein is CASSIRTGSGKLFF.

The chain uses TRBV4-1 and TRBJ2-1; 8 positions agree with TRBD2. Looked up from germline, CDR1 is MGHRA and CDR2 is YSYEKL. The CDR3 length is 15 residues. After removal of 1 base from V and 5 bases from J, the junction contained 4 bases not matched to a gene. The DNA for the CDR3 is TGCGCCAGCAGCCAAGCGGGGGGGCTCCACAATGAGCAGTTCTTC. Translating gives CASSQAGGLHNEQFF.

The genes are TRBV19 and TRBJ1-1; D is uncertain. V was trimmed by 3 bases and J by 1 base, leaving 6 bases between them. CDR1 and CDR2 (germline): LNHDA, SQIVND (reference sequence). The length of the CDR3 is 13 residues. CDR3 in amino acids: CASSMSKNTEAFF. CDR3 DNA sequence: TGTGCCAGTAGTATGTCAAAGAACACTGAAGCTTTCTTT.

The chain has TRBV11-3 and TRBJ1-1, with TRBD1 as a possible D gene (5 bases). Germline V gene lookup returns CDR1 SGHNT and CDR2 YENEEA. V lost 6 bases, J lost 1 base, and 6 bases lay in between. The CDR3 has 12 amino acids. As DNA, the CDR3 is TGTGCCAGCAGAAGGGGGAACACTGAAGCTTTCTTT. Residues: CASRRGNTEAFF.